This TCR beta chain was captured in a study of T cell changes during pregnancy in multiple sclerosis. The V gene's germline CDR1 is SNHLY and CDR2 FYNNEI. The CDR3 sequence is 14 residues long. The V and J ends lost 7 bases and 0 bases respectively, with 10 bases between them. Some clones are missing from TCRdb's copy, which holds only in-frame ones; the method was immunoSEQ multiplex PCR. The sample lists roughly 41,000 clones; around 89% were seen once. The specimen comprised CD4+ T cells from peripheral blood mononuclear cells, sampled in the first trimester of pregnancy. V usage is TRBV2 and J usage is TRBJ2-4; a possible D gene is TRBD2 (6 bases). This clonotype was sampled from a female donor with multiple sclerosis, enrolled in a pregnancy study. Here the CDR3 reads CASTLAEAKNIQYF. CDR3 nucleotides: TGTGCCAGCACTTTAGCGGAAGCCAAAAACATTCAGTACTTC.